The 10 T cell receptor beta chains in this list originate from one sample, sequenced in a study of blood T cells in healthy people across ages. A second roughly 7 to 11 cycle PCR used barcoded and J-beta primers. Via MiXCR, TCRdb re-called the 5' RACE reads, giving one row per CDR3 protein. The repertoire consists of about 1.8 million distinct CDR3 sequences, with less than 50% occurring once and the leading ten covering 2.1%. Source material: blood. The origin of the receptors is a woman between 35 and 50 years old in good health.

J is TRBJ2-5 and V is TRBV3-1; unclear D gene. Germline assignment: CDR1 LGHDT and CDR2 YNNKEL (reference sequence). The CDR3 spans 15 residues. V gave up 3 bases and J gave up 2 bases, with 13 bases separating them. CDR3 in amino acids: CASSQNRLAQETQYF. CDR3 coding DNA: TGTGCCAGCAGCCAGAACCGACTGGCTCAAGAGACCCAGTACTTC.

V gene TRBV3-1 combines with J gene TRBJ1-6, with a possible D match to TRBD1 (6 bases). The CDR3 length is 15 residues. Trimming took off 5 bases at V and 5 bases at J, with 13 bases between the two ends. From germline, CDR1 is LGHDT and CDR2 YNNKEL (reference sequence). In DNA form, the CDR3 reads TGTGCCAGCAGCTCGAGGGGGGGTAATAATTCACCCCTCCACTTT. Protein product: CASSSRGGNNSPLHF.

This rearrangement joins TRBV5-6 to TRBJ2-3; 7 bases align to TRBD2. The germline V gene has CDR1 SGHDT and CDR2 YYEEEE. This CDR3 has 16 residues. Losses at the gene ends were 4 bases for V and 0 bases for J; bases not matched to a gene: 8. The CDR3 loop reads CASSPGFGGSTDTQYF. The DNA for the CDR3 is TGTGCCAGCAGCCCGGGTTTCGGGGGGAGCACAGATACGCAGTATTTT.

The chain uses TRBV6-6 and TRBJ2-5, with a tentative D call TRBD2 (5 bases). CDR3 length: 14 residues. V was pared by 5 bases and J by 1 base, with 11 bases between. CDR1 is MNHNY and CDR2 is SVGAGI in the germline V gene (reference sequence). The CDR3 bases are TGTGCCAGCAGTGAGTCGGGGTCCCAAGAGACCCAGTACTTC. Protein: CASSESGSQETQYF.

This clonotype was seen more than once but under ten times. The chain employs TRBV5-1 and TRBJ2-5, with D perhaps TRBD1 (6 bases). CDR1 is SGHRS and CDR2 is YFSETQ in the germline V gene. V was pared by 8 bases and J by 5 bases, with 16 bases between. The CDR3 sequence is 13 residues long. Here the CDR3 reads CASHGQPGETQYF. The CDR3 DNA reads as TGCGCCAGTCACGGACAGCCTGGGGAGACCCAGTACTTC.

As regards this clonotype: One junction end disagrees with the germline gene, perhaps due to a read error. J is TRBJ2-1 and V is TRBV3-1, with D possibly matching TRBD2 (6 bases). This CDR3 is 15 amino acids long. CDR1 and CDR2 (germline): LGHDT, YNNKEL (reference sequence). CDR3 in amino acids: CTSSPVADYTNEQFF. The CDR3 DNA follows: TGTACCAGCAGCCCCGTTGCGGACTATACCAATGAGCAGTTCTTC.

V usage is TRBV29-1 and J usage is TRBJ2-4; 9 bases agree with TRBD1. Gene TRBJ2-7 matches the end of the DNA better, so the J call may be wrong. This CDR3 region has 14 residues. The germline CDR1 and CDR2 sequences are SQVTM and ANQGSEA. Written as DNA, the CDR3 is TGCAGCGTCAAACGGAGGGACAGGGTCCCCGAGCAGTACTTC. Translated: CSVKRRDRVPEQYF.

This chain connects TRBV10-1 to TRBJ2-3; 7 bases match TRBD1. V shed 7 bases, J shed 2 bases, and the junction held 9 bases outside the gene matches. Germline V CDR1 and CDR2: WNHNN, SYGVQD (reference sequence). The CDR3 loop spans 15 amino acids. CDR3 bases: TGCGCCAGCACTCCGACCGGGACAGCCACAGATACGCAGTATTTT. It yields the protein CASTPTGTATDTQYF.

This chain connects TRBV12-5 to TRBJ2-7; 8 nucleotides line up with TRBD2. The germline CDR1 and CDR2 sequences are LGHNT and FRNRAP. This CDR3 spans 15 amino acids. Trimming cost V 4 bases and J 7 bases; bases outside gene matches: 12. DNA of the CDR3: TGTGCTAGTGGTTCGGGGGGGAGTGGGTACAATGAGCAGTACTTC. It codes for CASGSGGSGYNEQYF.

J is TRBJ2-3 and V is TRBV28, with a possible D match to TRBD2 (5 bases). CDR1 is MDHEN and CDR2 is SYDVKM in the germline V gene. V lost 1 base and J lost 2, with 16 bases in between. This CDR3 has 17 amino acids. As DNA, the CDR3 is TGTGCCAGCAGTTTATTCTCGTTTGGGAGTTACACAGATACGCAGTATTTT. Its translation: CASSLFSFGSYTDTQYF. The full variable domain, rest sourced from reference TRBV28 and TRBJ2-3, is DVKVTQSSRYLVKRTGEKVFLECVQDMDHENMFWYRQDPGLGLRLIYFSYDVKMKEKGDIPEGYSVSREKKERFSLILESASTNQTSMYLCASSLFSFGSYTDTQYFGPGTRLTVL.